Following are 9 T cell receptor beta chains from one sample sequenced in a study of beta chain features in type 1 diabetes. Study-wide findings and caveats: Type 1 diabetes patients had TCRB CDR3s that were shorter (moderately but significantly so) in all four CD4+ subsets.

The entirety of the isolated RNA underwent reverse transcription, so expressed TCRB transcripts were sequenced. Here immunoSEQ multiplex PCR was the method, and the copy in TCRdb shows in-frame clones only, minus some. The sample holds hundreds of thousands of clones, around 15% seen once. These receptors lack a known antigen. Source material: naive CD4+ T cells from blood. The receptors shown here come from a man aged 18 to 35 with type 1 diabetes.

This clone turned up a few times. The gene calls are TRBV5-1 and TRBJ2-7; 12 bases map to TRBD2. Germline V gene lookup returns CDR1 SGHRS and CDR2 YFSETQ. This CDR3 region has 17 residues. The trim removed 2 bases at V and 5 bases at J, leaving 11 bases unmatched. The CDR3 region has the DNA TGCGCCAGCAGCTTTTTACTAGCGGGAGGAACCGTGGACGAGCAGTACTTC. Protein sequence: CASSFLLAGGTVDEQYF.

The chain recombines TRBV4-2 with TRBJ2-1; D perhaps matches TRBD2 (6 bases). Trimming took 6 bases from V and 9 from J, leaving 12 bases between them. The CDR3 contains 12 residues. Germline CDR1 and CDR2: LGHNA and YNFKEQ. As DNA, the CDR3 is TGTGCCAGCAGTACGGTGGGAGGTGAGCAGTTCTTC. Translating it yields CASSTVGGEQFF.

The chain uses TRBV6-5 and TRBJ1-1; D gene uncertain. Germline lookup yields CDR1 MNHEY and CDR2 SVGAGI. The CDR3 length is 13 residues. The V gene lost 7 bases and the J gene lost 7 bases, with 16 bases spanning the gap. The CDR3 DNA reads as TGTGCCAGCACCGACCCCTTAGCGGATGAAGCTTTCTTT. It translates to CASTDPLADEAFF.

This chain joins TRBV7-9 and TRBJ2-1, with D possibly being TRBD2 (6 bases). This CDR3 is 15 amino acids long. Germline V gives CDR1 SEHNR, CDR2 FQNEAQ (reference sequence). The V end lost 5 bases, the J end lost 7 bases, and 18 bases lay between the germline ends. The CDR3 loop is CASSAPGGKRNEQFF. DNA of the CDR3: TGTGCCAGCAGCGCCCCCGGGGGAAAGAGGAATGAGCAGTTCTTC.

In its sample, this clone was seen a few times. The V gene is TRBV28, the J gene TRBJ2-7; the D gene is possibly TRBD2 (6 bases). Germline V gene data show CDR1 as MDHEN and CDR2 as SYDVKM. V shed 0 bases and J shed 0 bases, with 9 bases lying between them. This CDR3 comprises 15 residues. The CDR3 protein is CASSLWGLSSYEQYF. The CDR3, as DNA: TGTGCCAGCAGTTTATGGGGACTTAGCTCCTACGAGCAGTACTTC. Combining the CDR3 with reference TRBV28 and TRBJ2-7 gives the whole variable domain DVKVTQSSRYLVKRTGEKVFLECVQDMDHENMFWYRQDPGLGLRLIYFSYDVKMKEKGDIPEGYSVSREKKERFSLILESASTNQTSMYLCASSLWGLSSYEQYFGPGTRLTVT.

V is TRBV30 and J is TRBJ2-7, with D perhaps TRBD1 or TRBD2 (5 bases each). Trimming took off 3 bases at V and 5 bases at J, with 17 bases between the two ends. CDR3 length: 14 residues. CDR1 and CDR2 from the germline V gene are GTSNPN and SVGIG (reference sequence). The DNA of the CDR3 is TGTGCCTGGAGCCGAAATGCCGGGACCGACGAGCAGTACTTC. This codes for CAWSRNAGTDEQYF.

The V and J genes are TRBV7-2 and TRBJ1-2; D is unresolved. The CDR3 covers 15 residues. CDR1 SGHTA and CDR2 FQGNSA come from the germline V gene. Trimming took off 0 bases at V and 2 bases at J, with 10 bases between the two ends. The CDR3 DNA follows: TGTGCCAGCAGCTTAGCTCGGACGGGGAACTATGGCTACACCTTC. Its protein is CASSLARTGNYGYTF.

This chain connects TRBV30 to TRBJ2-5, with TRBD2 as a possible D gene (5 bases). This CDR3 is built from 13 residues. V lost 3 bases, J lost 4 bases, and 12 bases lay in between. The V gene's germline CDR1 is GTSNPN and CDR2 SVGIG (reference sequence). CDR3 DNA: TGTGCCTGGAGAACGGGGTGGGCAGAGACCCAGTACTTC. Encoded protein: CAWRTGWAETQYF.

V gene TRBV5-1 combines with J gene TRBJ2-1, with 9 bases that match TRBD2. Per germline, CDR1 SGHRS and CDR2 YFSETQ. J was trimmed by 5 bases and V by 0 bases; bases with no gene match: 6. The length of the CDR3 is 16 residues. DNA of the CDR3: TGCGCCAGCAGCTTGGGTAGCGGGAGAGGGAACAATGAGCAGTTCTTC. It translates to CASSLGSGRGNNEQFF.